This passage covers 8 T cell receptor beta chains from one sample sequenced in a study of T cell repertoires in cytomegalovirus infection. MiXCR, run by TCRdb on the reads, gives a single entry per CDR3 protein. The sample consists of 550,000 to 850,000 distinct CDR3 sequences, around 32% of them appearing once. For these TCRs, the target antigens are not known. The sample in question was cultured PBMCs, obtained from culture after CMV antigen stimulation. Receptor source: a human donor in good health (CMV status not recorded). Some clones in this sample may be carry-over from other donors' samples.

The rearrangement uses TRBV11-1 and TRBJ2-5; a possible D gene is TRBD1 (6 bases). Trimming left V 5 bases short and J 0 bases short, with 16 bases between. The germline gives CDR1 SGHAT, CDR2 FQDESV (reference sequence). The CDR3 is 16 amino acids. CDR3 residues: CASSQGQGSHQETQYF. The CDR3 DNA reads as TGTGCCAGCAGCCAGGGGCAGGGATCCCACCAAGAGACCCAGTACTTC.

This CDR3 is CASSLATSGIGEQFF. CDR3 coding DNA: TGTGCCAGCAGCTTAGCGACTAGCGGGATCGGTGAGCAGTTCTTC. The chain combines TRBV7-9 with TRBJ2-1; 11 nucleotides line up with TRBD2. Looked up from germline, CDR1 is SEHNR and CDR2 is FQNEAQ (reference sequence). With V trimmed by 0 bases and J by 9 bases, 4 bases remained unmatched. This CDR3 is 15 amino acids long.

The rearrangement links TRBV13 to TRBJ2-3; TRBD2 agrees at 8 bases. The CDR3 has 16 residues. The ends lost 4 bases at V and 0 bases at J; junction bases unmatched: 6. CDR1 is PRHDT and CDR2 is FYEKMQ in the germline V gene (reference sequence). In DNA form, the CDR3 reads TGTGCCAGCAGCTGGTCAGCGGGGGATAGCACAGATACGCAGTATTTT. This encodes CASSWSAGDSTDTQYF.

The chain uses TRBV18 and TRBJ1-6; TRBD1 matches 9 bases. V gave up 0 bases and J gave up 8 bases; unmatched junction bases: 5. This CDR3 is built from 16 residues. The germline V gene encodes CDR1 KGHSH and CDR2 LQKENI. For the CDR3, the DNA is TGTGCCAGCTCACCACCGACAGGGGGTACTGATTCACCCCTCCACTTT. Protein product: CASSPPTGGTDSPLHF.

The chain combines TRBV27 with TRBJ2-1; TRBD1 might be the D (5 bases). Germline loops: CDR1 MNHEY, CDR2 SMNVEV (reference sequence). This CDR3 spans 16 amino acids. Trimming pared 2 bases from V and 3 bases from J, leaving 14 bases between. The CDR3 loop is CASSLVRNRFYNEQFF. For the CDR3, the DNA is TGTGCCAGCAGTTTAGTGAGGAACAGGTTCTACAATGAGCAGTTCTTC.

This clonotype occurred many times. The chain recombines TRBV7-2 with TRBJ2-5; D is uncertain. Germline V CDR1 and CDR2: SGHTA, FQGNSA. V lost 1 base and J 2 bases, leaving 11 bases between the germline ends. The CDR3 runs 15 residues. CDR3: CASSLVWDSQETQYF. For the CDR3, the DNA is TGTGCCAGCAGCTTAGTCTGGGATTCACAAGAGACCCAGTACTTC.

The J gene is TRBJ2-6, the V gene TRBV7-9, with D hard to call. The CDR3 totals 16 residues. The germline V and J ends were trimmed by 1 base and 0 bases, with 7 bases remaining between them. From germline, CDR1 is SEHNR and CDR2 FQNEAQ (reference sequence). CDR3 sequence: CASSLVRSSGANVLTF. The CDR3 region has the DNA TGTGCCAGCAGCTTAGTAAGGAGCTCTGGGGCCAACGTCCTGACTTTC.

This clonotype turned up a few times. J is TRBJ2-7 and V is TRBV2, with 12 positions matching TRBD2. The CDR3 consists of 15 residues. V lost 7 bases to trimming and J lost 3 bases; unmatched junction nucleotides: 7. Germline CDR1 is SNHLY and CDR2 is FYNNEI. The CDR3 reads CASNRLAGASYEQYF. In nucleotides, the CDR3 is TGTGCCAGCAATCGACTAGCGGGAGCGAGCTACGAGCAGTACTTC.